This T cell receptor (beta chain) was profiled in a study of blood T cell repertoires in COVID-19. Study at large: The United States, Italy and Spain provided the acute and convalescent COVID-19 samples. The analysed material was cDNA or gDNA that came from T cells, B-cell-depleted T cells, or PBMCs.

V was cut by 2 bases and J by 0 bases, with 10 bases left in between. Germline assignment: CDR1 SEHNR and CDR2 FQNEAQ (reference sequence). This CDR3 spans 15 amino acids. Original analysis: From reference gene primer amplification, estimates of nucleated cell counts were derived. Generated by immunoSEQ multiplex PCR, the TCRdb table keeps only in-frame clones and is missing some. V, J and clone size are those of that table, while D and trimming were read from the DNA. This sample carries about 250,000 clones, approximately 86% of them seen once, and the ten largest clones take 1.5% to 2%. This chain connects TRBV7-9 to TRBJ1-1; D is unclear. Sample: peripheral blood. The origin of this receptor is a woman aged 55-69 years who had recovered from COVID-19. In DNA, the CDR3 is TGTGCCAGCAGCTTATACGGTACGGTGAACACTGAAGCTTTCTTT. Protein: CASSLYGTVNTEAFF. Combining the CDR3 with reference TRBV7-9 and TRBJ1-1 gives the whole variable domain DTGVSQNPRHKITKRGQNVTFRCDPISEHNRLYWYRQTLGQGPEFLTYFQNEAQLEKSRLLSDRFSAERPKGSFSTLEIQRTEQGDSAMYLCASSLYGTVNTEAFFGQGTRLTVV.